This T cell receptor (beta chain) stems from a study of human versus mouse CDR3 diversity and MHC coevolution. Study-wide results and caveats: Human T cells underwent selection on six different MHC II alleles. Mice had fewer CDR3 deletions and insertions than humans on average. Clonal inequality was lowest in most of the three human donors.

The CDR3 spans 15 residues. Germline values: CDR1 LNHDA, CDR2 SQIVND (reference sequence). The germline V and J ends were trimmed by 4 bases and 4 bases, with 16 bases remaining between them. A note on this clone: Its specificity is unknown.

Profiling relied on immunoSEQ multiplex PCR, and the TCRdb table lists in-frame clones only, not all of them. The sample consists of about 77,000 clones, around 92% of them appearing once. Sorting isolated naive CD4 T cells lacking CD45RO and expressing CD62L. The chain is built from TRBV19 and TRBJ1-2; possible D gene TRBD1, 5 bases. Sequencing input: naive CD4+ T cells from blood. Indicated subset: CD45RO-negative CD62L-positive naive CD4 T cells. This receptor was identified in a person aged 25 to 75 in good health. The CDR3: CASSRGTGATYGYTF. In nucleotides, the CDR3 is TGTGCCAGTAGTAGGGGGACGGGAGCTACCTATGGCTACACCTTC. The variable domain in full, with the rest retrieved from reference TRBV19 and TRBJ1-2, is DGGITQSPKYLFRKEGQNVTLSCEQNLNHDAMYWYRQDPGQGLRLIYYSQIVNDFQKGDIAEGYSVSREKKESFPLTVTSAQKNPTAFYLCASSRGTGATYGYTFGSGTRLTVV.